The rows below give T cell receptor beta chains drawn from one sample of a study of spatial heterogeneity in lung cancer. MiXCR was run by TCRdb on the 5' RACE reads, yielding one entry per CDR3 protein. The sample shows some 4,000 distinct CDR3 sequences, roughly 5.6% of them seen only once. The sequenced sample was lung tumor tissue, obtained at surgery. The receptor set was obtained from a female donor with early-stage non-small cell lung cancer. Both conserved end residues are part of each CDR3. The order of the fields is V gene, D gene, clone size, J gene, CDR3 DNA, CDR3 protein. D genes are given only for firm matches. Only some rows state a clone size, as once, few, many or a class for expanded clones.

V gene: TRBV5-6; D gene: -; clone size: medium-sized; J gene: TRBJ1-4; CDR3 DNA: TGTGCCAGCAGTCGGGGTCCTAATGAAAAACTGTTTTTT; CDR3 protein: CASSRGPNEKLFF
V gene: TRBV12-3/TRBV12-4; D gene: TRBD1; clone size: few; J gene: TRBJ2-7; CDR3 DNA: TGTGCCAGCAGTCCCCCCGCCGGGACAGGGGGCTTACCCTACGAGCAGTACTTC; CDR3 protein: CASSPPAGTGGLPYEQYF
V gene: TRBV5-1; D gene: TRBD1; clone size: medium-sized; J gene: TRBJ2-1; CDR3 DNA: TGCGCCAGCAGTCCGGGACAGGGCTCCTACAATGAGCAGTTCTTC; CDR3 protein: CASSPGQGSYNEQFF
V gene: TRBV5-1; D gene: -; clone size: medium-sized; J gene: TRBJ2-3; CDR3 DNA: TGCGCCAGCAGCTTGACGACAGTCCCTAGCACAGATACGCAGTATTTT; CDR3 protein: CASSLTTVPSTDTQYF
V gene: TRBV5-1; D gene: -; clone size: medium-sized; J gene: TRBJ2-4; CDR3 DNA: TGCGCCAGCAGCTTAGAGACTCCAGCACAAAACATTCAGTACTTC; CDR3 protein: CASSLETPAQNIQYF
V gene: TRBV3-1; D gene: -; clone size: many; J gene: TRBJ2-7; CDR3 DNA: TGTGCCAGCAGCCAATTGGGGGCGCGAAACGAGCAGTACTTC; CDR3 protein: CASSQLGARNEQYF
V gene: TRBV27; D gene: -; clone size: medium-sized; J gene: TRBJ1-2; CDR3 DNA: TGTGCCAGCAGTTCCCCCCATGTAGGAACGCCTCTCTACTATGGCTACACCTTC; CDR3 protein: CASSSPHVGTPLYYGYTF
V gene: TRBV20-1; D gene: TRBD1; clone size: medium-sized; J gene: TRBJ1-2; CDR3 DNA: TGCAGTGCTACGGACAGGATATTTGGCTACACCTTC; CDR3 protein: CSATDRIFGYTF
V gene: TRBV11-2; D gene: -; clone size: medium-sized; J gene: TRBJ2-4; CDR3 DNA: TGTGCCAGCAGCTTAGGACAGAGCTCCAAAAACATTCAGTACTTC; CDR3 protein: CASSLGQSSKNIQYF
V gene: TRBV7-2; D gene: -; clone size: large; J gene: TRBJ2-7; CDR3 DNA: TGTGCCAGCAGCTCGACCATCTACGAGCAGTACTTC; CDR3 protein: CASSSTIYEQYF
V gene: TRBV7-2; D gene: -; clone size: medium-sized; J gene: TRBJ2-4; CDR3 DNA: TGTGCCAGCAGCCCCCAGGAGGGTAGAAACATTCAGTACTTC; CDR3 protein: CASSPQEGRNIQYF
V gene: TRBV7-2; D gene: -; clone size: medium-sized; J gene: TRBJ2-1; CDR3 DNA: TGTGCCAGCAGCTTCGACAGCTACAATGAGCAGTTCTTC; CDR3 protein: CASSFDSYNEQFF
V gene: TRBV5-1; D gene: -; clone size: many; J gene: TRBJ2-5; CDR3 DNA: TGCGCCAGCAGCTTGGGTTTTGGATTTGGAGAGACCCAGTACTTC; CDR3 protein: CASSLGFGFGETQYF
V gene: TRBV5-1; D gene: TRBD2; clone size: medium-sized; J gene: TRBJ2-1; CDR3 DNA: TGCGCCAGCAGCTTAAGCGGGAGGACCTACAATGAGCAGTTCTTC; CDR3 protein: CASSLSGRTYNEQFF
V gene: TRBV7-2; D gene: -; clone size: medium-sized; J gene: TRBJ1-6; CDR3 DNA: TGTGCCAGCAGCTTAGCCAGGAATTCACCCCTCCACTTT; CDR3 protein: CASSLARNSPLHF
V gene: TRBV19; D gene: -; clone size: medium-sized; J gene: TRBJ2-1; CDR3 DNA: TGTGCCAGTAATGCCTTCGGGGCGGGAAAACGGAATGAGCAGTTCTTC; CDR3 protein: CASNAFGAGKRNEQFF
V gene: TRBV6-2/TRBV6-3; D gene: TRBD2; clone size: once; J gene: TRBJ2-5; CDR3 DNA: TGTGCCAGCAGTCACGAGACTAGCGGCCAAGAGACCCAGTACTTC; CDR3 protein: CASSHETSGQETQYF
V gene: TRBV7-2; D gene: -; clone size: medium-sized; J gene: TRBJ2-5; CDR3 DNA: TGTGCCAGCACAATTGGGGGGGGGCCACCCCAAGAGACCCAGTACTTC; CDR3 protein: CASTIGGGPPQETQYF
V gene: TRBV3-1; D gene: -; clone size: -; J gene: TRBJ2-3; CDR3 DNA: TGTGCCAGCAGCCAAAGTTCCGGGAGCGCAGATACGCAGTATTTT; CDR3 protein: CASSQSSGSADTQYF
V gene: TRBV5-5; D gene: TRBD2; clone size: medium-sized; J gene: TRBJ2-3; CDR3 DNA: TGTGCCAGCAGCTTCCAGGGGAGCGGGGGGTACACAGATACGCAGTATTTT; CDR3 protein: CASSFQGSGGYTDTQYF
V gene: TRBV6-2/TRBV6-3; D gene: TRBD2; clone size: medium-sized; J gene: TRBJ2-1; CDR3 DNA: TGTGCCAGCGGGCCGGGACTAGCGGGTTACAATGAGCAGTTCTTC; CDR3 protein: CASGPGLAGYNEQFF
V gene: TRBV20-1; D gene: -; clone size: medium-sized; J gene: TRBJ2-3; CDR3 DNA: TGCAGTGCTAGACCAACAGGGCGTTACACAGATACGCAGTATTTT; CDR3 protein: CSARPTGRYTDTQYF
V gene: TRBV7-9; D gene: TRBD1; clone size: medium-sized; J gene: TRBJ1-4; CDR3 DNA: TGTGCCAGCGACGGACAGGGGGCTAGAGGGGAAAAACTGTTTTTT; CDR3 protein: CASDGQGARGEKLFF
V gene: TRBV28; D gene: TRBD1; clone size: many; J gene: TRBJ1-2; CDR3 DNA: TGTGCCAGCAGTTTACTCGACAGGGATAACTATGGCTACACCTTC; CDR3 protein: CASSLLDRDNYGYTF
V gene: TRBV11-2; D gene: TRBD2; clone size: medium-sized; J gene: TRBJ2-3; CDR3 DNA: TGTGCCAGCAGCGTTAGGTTACAGACTAGCGGGAGTGGGGATACGCAGTATTTT; CDR3 protein: CASSVRLQTSGSGDTQYF
V gene: TRBV7-2; D gene: -; clone size: medium-sized; J gene: TRBJ2-2; CDR3 DNA: TGTGCCAGCAGCCCGGGGGGCGGGAGCAAGGCCGGGGAGCTGTTTTTT; CDR3 protein: CASSPGGGSKAGELFF
V gene: TRBV29-1; D gene: -; clone size: many; J gene: TRBJ1-2; CDR3 DNA: TGCAGCGTTGATACCTGGGCCCCTAACTATGGCTACACCTTC; CDR3 protein: CSVDTWAPNYGYTF
V gene: TRBV6-6; D gene: TRBD1; clone size: medium-sized; J gene: TRBJ2-3; CDR3 DNA: TGTGCCAGCAGACCCAATGGACAGGGGTCAGATACGCAGTATTTT; CDR3 protein: CASRPNGQGSDTQYF
V gene: TRBV7-6; D gene: -; clone size: many; J gene: TRBJ2-5; CDR3 DNA: TGTGCCAGCAGCTTAGTGGCAGACCAAGAGACCCAGTACTTC; CDR3 protein: CASSLVADQETQYF
V gene: TRBV2; D gene: -; clone size: medium-sized; J gene: TRBJ1-2; CDR3 DNA: TGTGCCAGCATGGACCCTGGGAACTATGGCTACACCTTC; CDR3 protein: CASMDPGNYGYTF
V gene: TRBV6-1; D gene: -; clone size: medium-sized; J gene: TRBJ1-1; CDR3 DNA: TGTGCCAGCAGTCCCAACAGGGACACTGAAGCTTTCTTT; CDR3 protein: CASSPNRDTEAFF
V gene: TRBV6-2/TRBV6-3; D gene: -; clone size: medium-sized; J gene: TRBJ2-3; CDR3 DNA: TGTGCCAGCACCCGAAGGACGCGAACAGATACGCAGTATTTT; CDR3 protein: CASTRRTRTDTQYF
V gene: TRBV6-2/TRBV6-3; D gene: -; clone size: medium-sized; J gene: TRBJ2-3; CDR3 DNA: TGTGCCAGCAGGGAAACAGATACGCAGTATTTT; CDR3 protein: CASRETDTQYF
V gene: TRBV6-5; D gene: -; clone size: medium-sized; J gene: TRBJ1-6; CDR3 DNA: TGTGCCAGCAGTATGACAGAGAGCTCCTATAATTCACCCCTCCACTTT; CDR3 protein: CASSMTESSYNSPLHF
V gene: TRBV14; D gene: -; clone size: large; J gene: TRBJ2-5; CDR3 DNA: TGTGCCAGCAGTCCGGCCGGGTGGGAGACCCAGTACTTC; CDR3 protein: CASSPAGWETQYF
V gene: TRBV11-2; D gene: TRBD1; clone size: few; J gene: TRBJ1-2; CDR3 DNA: TGTGCCAGCAGGAAGACAGGGGGTAGGGCTACTAACTATGGCTACACCTTC; CDR3 protein: CASRKTGGRATNYGYTF
V gene: TRBV11-3; D gene: -; clone size: few; J gene: TRBJ1-1; CDR3 DNA: TGTGCCAGCAGCTTAGATGGGGGGACTGAAGCTTTCTTT; CDR3 protein: CASSLDGGTEAFF
V gene: TRBV5-4; D gene: -; clone size: medium-sized; J gene: TRBJ2-5; CDR3 DNA: TGTGCCAGCAGCTTCCGCCAAGAGACCCAGTACTTC; CDR3 protein: CASSFRQETQYF
V gene: TRBV7-9; D gene: -; clone size: medium-sized; J gene: TRBJ2-2; CDR3 DNA: TGTGCCAGCAGCGGCGGGACCATGGGGACCGGGGAGCTGTTTTTT; CDR3 protein: CASSGGTMGTGELFF
V gene: TRBV5-1; D gene: -; clone size: medium-sized; J gene: TRBJ2-7; CDR3 DNA: TGCGCCAGCAGCTTGCAAGGGACCGAATACGAGCAGTACTTC; CDR3 protein: CASSLQGTEYEQYF
V gene: TRBV5-1; D gene: -; clone size: medium-sized; J gene: TRBJ1-1; CDR3 DNA: TGCGCCAGCCGACAGGAGATATTGAACACTGAAGCTTTCTTT; CDR3 protein: CASRQEILNTEAFF
V gene: TRBV5-1; D gene: TRBD2; clone size: many; J gene: TRBJ2-2; CDR3 DNA: TGCGCCAGCAGCCCGCTGGGACTAGCGGGAGGATACACCGGGGAGCTGTTTTTT; CDR3 protein: CASSPLGLAGGYTGELFF
V gene: TRBV6-1; D gene: -; clone size: medium-sized; J gene: TRBJ2-3; CDR3 DNA: TGTGCCAGCAGGGCCTTGCTCGGGAGCGCAGATACGCAGTATTTT; CDR3 protein: CASRALLGSADTQYF
V gene: TRBV20-1; D gene: TRBD2; clone size: medium-sized; J gene: TRBJ2-1; CDR3 DNA: TGCAGTGCCCCATGGCGCGGCGGGGGGTCCTACAATGAGCAGTTCTTC; CDR3 protein: CSAPWRGGGSYNEQFF
V gene: TRBV7-2; D gene: -; clone size: medium-sized; J gene: TRBJ1-1; CDR3 DNA: TGTGCCAGCAGCCCCAATCAGGGAAGGGCTTTCTTT; CDR3 protein: CASSPNQGRAFF
V gene: TRBV7-2; D gene: -; clone size: medium-sized; J gene: TRBJ2-5; CDR3 DNA: TGTGCCAGCAGCCGTACTAGTCCTGAGACCCAGTACTTC; CDR3 protein: CASSRTSPETQYF
V gene: TRBV20-1; D gene: -; clone size: medium-sized; J gene: TRBJ1-2; CDR3 DNA: TGCAGTGCTAGTTCAGGGGCCCAGGACTATGGCTACACCTTC; CDR3 protein: CSASSGAQDYGYTF